Listed here are 28 T cell receptor beta chains from one sample, sequenced in a study of long-term antiretroviral therapy in people with HIV. Survey level was the resolution at which the v3.0 immunoSEQ assay ran. The method was immunoSEQ multiplex PCR; TCRdb's version includes in-frame clones alone and lacks a portion of them. The data show tens of thousands of clones, around 85% seen once. The specimen was unsorted PBMCs, collected 3.1 years after starting antiretroviral therapy. The source of these receptors is a woman between 50 and 59 years old with HIV.

This chain links TRBV11-2 with TRBJ2-1; TRBD2 matches 8 bases. The junction had 4 bases not matched to a gene; V was cut back by 6 bases and J by 0 bases. The CDR3 totals 15 residues. Germline loops: CDR1 SGHAT, CDR2 FQNNGV. In DNA form, the CDR3 reads TGTGCCAGCAGAGCGGGAGTTTCCTCCTACAATGAGCAGTTCTTC. Protein sequence: CASRAGVSSYNEQFF.

The gene calls are TRBV6-5 and TRBJ1-2; possibly TRBD1 for D (5 bases). From germline, CDR1 is MNHEY and CDR2 SVGAGI. V lost 7 bases, J lost 8 bases, and 20 bases lay in between. The CDR3 runs 14 residues. The CDR3 region is CASTTTGGYQGYTF. CDR3 DNA: TGTGCCAGCACCACCACTGGGGGGTACCAGGGCTACACCTTC.

The CDR3 DNA sequence: TGTGCCAGCAGCTTACCAGGGACCGACGAGCAGTACTTC. It encodes CASSLPGTDEQYF. The V call is TRBV7-9, the J call TRBJ2-7; perhaps D is TRBD1 or TRBD2 (5 bases each). V shed 2 bases and J shed 5 bases, with 10 bases lying between them. This CDR3 contains 13 residues. Germline V gene lookup returns CDR1 SEHNR and CDR2 FQNEAQ (reference sequence).

This clone was seen a few times. The chain links TRBV4-3 to TRBJ1-2; TRBD1 might be the D (6 bases). Germline V lookup: CDR1 LGHNA, CDR2 YSLEER. V was pared by 2 bases and J by 5 bases, with 12 bases between. The CDR3 extends over 14 amino acids. CDR3 amino acids: CASSQRRGWYGYTF. DNA for the CDR3: TGCGCCAGCAGCCAACGCAGGGGCTGGTATGGCTACACCTTC.

The rearrangement joins TRBV12-5 to TRBJ2-7; D might be TRBD1 (6 bases). CDR1 and CDR2 (germline): LGHNT, FRNRAP. Trimming stripped 4 bases from V and 5 bases from J, with 18 bases between. CDR3 size: 15 residues. The CDR3 nucleotides are TGTGCTAGTGGTTCTCGCTACAGGGATTTCCACGAGCAGTACTTC. Translated: CASGSRYRDFHEQYF. Full variable domain (missing parts from reference TRBV12-5 and TRBJ2-7): DARVTQTPRHKVTEMGQEVTMRCQPILGHNTVFWYRQTMMQGLELLAYFRNRAPLDDSGMPKDRFSAEMPDATLATLKIQPSEPRDSAVYFCASGSRYRDFHEQYFGPGTRLTVT.

This rearrangement joins TRBV6-5 to TRBJ1-5, with TRBD1 matching over 9 bases. J gave up 11 bases and V 6 bases, and 14 bases lay outside the gene matches. This CDR3 region has 15 residues. The germline CDR1 and CDR2 sequences are MNHEY and SVGAGI. CDR3 in amino acids: CASRSPGQGQETQHF. The CDR3 DNA is TGTGCCAGCAGATCGCCGGGACAGGGCCAGGAGACCCAGCATTTT.

CDR3 DNA sequence: TGTGCCAGCCGAGGGCAGATGAACACTGAAGCTTTCTTT. Translating it yields CASRGQMNTEAFF. The rearrangement links TRBV19 to TRBJ1-1; D remains unclear. V was cut by 9 bases and J by 0 bases, with 11 bases left in between. The germline CDR1 and CDR2 sequences are LNHDA and SQIVND (reference sequence). CDR3 size: 13 residues.

The chain combines TRBV11-2 with TRBJ1-6; TRBD1 aligns across 10 bases. The V and J ends lost 4 bases and 1 base, in that order; junction bases with no gene match: 1. The CDR3 runs to 16 residues. Germline CDR1 reads SGHAT; CDR2 reads FQNNGV. In DNA, the CDR3 is TGTGCCAGCAGCTCGGGACAGGGGTCCTATAATTCACCCCTCCACTTT. It is translated as CASSSGQGSYNSPLHF.

The V gene is TRBV27, the J gene TRBJ1-2; D not certain. Trimming cost V 0 bases and J 7 bases, with 12 bases left between them. Per germline, CDR1 MNHEY and CDR2 SMNVEV (reference sequence). The CDR3 loop spans 14 amino acids. Written as DNA, the CDR3 is TGTGCCAGCAGTTTATCACCCGTTAGAACTGGCTACACCTTC. This translates into CASSLSPVRTGYTF.

This clone has only one observation. V gene TRBV7-9 combines with J gene TRBJ2-5, with a possible D match to TRBD1 (5 bases). The V gene lost 1 base and the J gene lost 1 base, with 7 bases spanning the gap. CDR1 is SEHNR and CDR2 is FQNEAQ in the germline V gene (reference sequence). This CDR3 has 14 amino acids. CDR3 DNA sequence: TGTGCCAGCAGCTTAGGACAGAGCCAAGAGACCCAGTACTTC. This encodes CASSLGQSQETQYF.

The chain combines TRBV27 with TRBJ2-3, with TRBD2 identical over 16 bases. Germline values: CDR1 MNHEY, CDR2 SMNVEV (reference sequence). The CDR3 extends over 17 amino acids. Losses at the gene ends were 3 bases for V and 4 bases for J; bases not matched to a gene: 4. For the CDR3, the DNA is TGTGCCAGCAGTTTCTCGGGACTAGCGGGGGGGTCAGATACGCAGTATTTT. Translated, it gives CASSFSGLAGGSDTQYF.

This chain joins TRBV5-1 and TRBJ1-4; the D gene is possibly TRBD1 (6 bases). Trimming shortened V by 0 bases and J by 4 bases, and 13 bases separated the two germline ends. CDR1 and CDR2 from the germline V gene are SGHRS and YFSETQ. This CDR3 has 16 amino acids. CDR3 coding DNA: TGCGCCAGCAGCTTGGATGACAGGAGACGTAATGAAAAACTGTTTTTT. Encoded protein: CASSLDDRRRNEKLFF.

V and J are TRBV7-3 and TRBJ2-3; D might be TRBD1 (5 bases). CDR3 length equals 13 residues. Germline values: CDR1 SGHTA, CDR2 FQGTGA. Between the trimmed V and J ends, which lost 5 bases and 1 base, there was a span of 7 bases. The CDR3 reads CASSVQGTDTQYF. The CDR3 nucleotides read TGTGCCAGCAGCGTACAGGGCACAGATACGCAGTATTTT.

The chain has TRBV4-2 and TRBJ2-2, with TRBD2 matching 7 bases. The germline CDR1 and CDR2 sequences are LGHNA and YNFKEQ. V was pared by 0 bases and J by 6 bases, with 4 bases of the junction left unmatched. The CDR3 length is 15 residues. CDR3 nucleotides: TGTGCCAGCAGCCAAGAGCGGGGGTACTCCGGGGAGCTGTTTTTT. Its translation is CASSQERGYSGELFF.

This clone has only a few counts. This chain links TRBV2 with TRBJ1-1; D is uncertain. Germline-derived CDR1 and CDR2 are SNHLY and FYNNEI. The CDR3 spans 14 residues. With 0 bases removed from V and 5 bases from J, the gap between germline ends came to 10 bases. CDR3 nucleotides: TGTGCCAGCAGTGAAGCGCTAAGAGTTACTGAAGCTTTCTTT. This gives the protein CASSEALRVTEAFF.

The chain uses TRBV18 and TRBJ1-1; D is unclear. V was cut by 3 bases and J by 1 base, with 15 bases left in between. The CDR3 extends over 16 amino acids. The V gene's germline CDR1 is KGHSH and CDR2 LQKENI. CDR3 sequence reads: CASSPLLGRANTEAFF. The CDR3, as DNA: TGTGCCAGCTCACCTCTGCTTGGGCGAGCGAACACTGAAGCTTTCTTT.

The chain has TRBV18 and TRBJ2-7; 7 bases map to TRBD1. V dropped 3 bases and J dropped 1; count of bases not matched to a gene: 3. From germline, CDR1 is KGHSH and CDR2 LQKENI. The CDR3 runs to 14 residues. In DNA form, the CDR3 reads TGTGCCAGCTCACCTTTACAGGGGTCCTACGAGCAGTACTTC. Amino acid sequence: CASSPLQGSYEQYF.

The rearrangement links TRBV4-3 to TRBJ1-1; perhaps TRBD1 as D (5 bases). CDR3 length: 14 residues. In germline, CDR1 is LGHNA, CDR2 YSLEER. Trimming took 3 bases from V and 1 from J, leaving 9 bases between them. CDR3 sequence reads: CASSQDQGNTEAFF. Written as DNA, the CDR3 is TGCGCCAGCAGCCAGGATCAGGGGAACACTGAAGCTTTCTTT.

The J gene is TRBJ1-2, the V gene TRBV5-1; D is possibly TRBD1 (6 bases). Trimming left V 4 bases short and J 2 bases short, with 12 bases between. Germline V gene lookup returns CDR1 SGHRS and CDR2 YFSETQ. The CDR3 extends over 14 amino acids. CDR3: CASSVPDRNYGYTF. The CDR3 region has the DNA TGCGCCAGCAGCGTACCGGACAGAAACTATGGCTACACCTTC.

The table lists this clone with a count of one. The V gene is TRBV7-2, the J gene TRBJ2-2; 12 bases line up with TRBD2. V lost 6 bases and J lost 1; bases outside the gene matches: 0. The germline gives CDR1 SGHTA, CDR2 FQGNSA. CDR3 length: 15 residues. CDR3 nucleotide sequence: TGTGCCAGCAGACTAGCGGGGGGGAACACCGGGGAGCTGTTTTTT. Protein: CASRLAGGNTGELFF. Full variable domain (rest looked up from reference TRBV7-2 and TRBJ2-2): GAGVSQSPSNKVTEKGKDVELRCDPISGHTALYWYRQSLGQGLEFLIYFQGNSAPDKSGLPSDRFSAERTGGSVSTLTIQRTQQEDSAVYLCASRLAGGNTGELFFGEGSRLTVL.

The table lists this clone with a count of one. V gene TRBV6-5 combines with J gene TRBJ2-2; 7 nucleotides line up with TRBD1. V dropped 5 bases and J dropped 3; count of bases not matched to a gene: 6. CDR3 length: 15 residues. Germline CDR1 MNHEY, CDR2 SVGAGI. Here the CDR3 DNA reads TGTGCCAGCAGTAGGACAGGCTCGGACACCGGGGAGCTGTTTTTT. Its translation is CASSRTGSDTGELFF.

CDR3 DNA sequence: TGTGCCAGCAGCTCGGTACGGTGGAACACTGAAGCTTTCTTT. It is translated as CASSSVRWNTEAFF. The J gene is TRBJ1-1, the V gene TRBV7-2, with no clear D. Trimming left V 4 bases short and J 1 base short, with 10 bases between. The CDR3 contains 14 residues. The germline gives CDR1 SGHTA, CDR2 FQGNSA. Variable domain in full (rest from reference TRBV7-2 and TRBJ1-1): GAGVSQSPSNKVTEKGKDVELRCDPISGHTALYWYRQSLGQGLEFLIYFQGNSAPDKSGLPSDRFSAERTGGSVSTLTIQRTQQEDSAVYLCASSSVRWNTEAFFGQGTRLTVV.

This rearrangement joins TRBV25-1 to TRBJ1-2, with TRBD1 identical over 9 bases. The trim removed 3 bases at V and 3 bases at J, leaving 5 bases unmatched. The CDR3 runs to 15 residues. Germline V gene lookup returns CDR1 MGHDK and CDR2 SYGVNS. CDR3 sequence reads: CASSDPRTGDYGYTF. CDR3 DNA sequence: TGTGCCAGCAGTGACCCCCGGACAGGGGACTATGGCTACACCTTC.

The chain recombines TRBV6-5 with TRBJ1-1, with TRBD1 matching over 8 bases. Germline CDR1 is MNHEY and CDR2 is SVGAGI. The CDR3 has 13 residues. The trim removed 2 bases at V and 4 bases at J, leaving 0 bases unmatched. The CDR3 region is CASSYTGGTEAFF. The CDR3 DNA sequence: TGTGCCAGCAGTTACACAGGGGGCACTGAAGCTTTCTTT.

V and J are TRBV9 and TRBJ1-5, with TRBD1 identical over 8 bases. In germline, CDR1 is SGDLS, CDR2 YYNGEE. Trimming cost V 4 bases and J 0 bases; bases outside gene matches: 9. This CDR3 has 17 residues. CDR3 sequence: CASSPGTGSNSNQPQHF. In nucleotides, the CDR3 is TGTGCCAGCAGCCCCGGGACAGGCTCTAATAGCAATCAGCCCCAGCATTTT. Full variable domain (remainder filled in from reference TRBV9 and TRBJ1-5): DSGVTQTPKHLITATGQRVTLRCSPRSGDLSVYWYQQSLDQGLQFLIQYYNGEERAKGNILERFSAQQFPDLHSELNLSSLELGDSALYFCASSPGTGSNSNQPQHFGDGTRLSIL.

J is TRBJ2-1 and V is TRBV9; no clear D. With 0 bases removed from V and 8 bases from J, the gap between germline ends came to 12 bases. CDR3 length: 14 residues. Germline loops: CDR1 SGDLS, CDR2 YYNGEE. The DNA for the CDR3 is TGTGCCAGCAGCGTAGAGGCAGCATGGGATGAGCAGTTCTTC. Protein product: CASSVEAAWDEQFF.

The chain links TRBV4-3 to TRBJ1-6, with D tentatively TRBD1 (5 bases). The V and J ends lost 0 bases and 7 bases respectively, with 19 bases between them. This CDR3 is 18 amino acids long. Germline CDR1 LGHNA, CDR2 YSLEER. The CDR3 DNA is TGCGCCAGCAGCCAAGACCTTTGGGACCCTAGGAGGAATTCACCCCTCCACTTT. Translated: CASSQDLWDPRRNSPLHF.

The chain recombines TRBV6-5 with TRBJ1-6; no clear D gene. Trimming left V 6 bases short and J 0 bases short, with 9 bases between. CDR3 length equals 15 residues. Germline V gene sequence: CDR1 MNHEY, CDR2 SVGAGI. The CDR3 sequence: CASRRESSYNSPLHF. The CDR3 nucleotides are TGTGCCAGCAGGAGAGAGAGCTCCTATAATTCACCCCTCCACTTT.